The 22 T cell receptor beta chains listed next were all sequenced from one sample in a study of T cell responses to AZD1222 COVID-19 vaccine (dated by TCRdb to the early 2020s). The time point label on this specimen signifies: baseline before first vaccination. The library was prepared using the immunoSEQ multiplex PCR assay. TCRdb re-hosts the immuneACCESS table, in-frame sequences only. Its copies lack some clones; in the studies checked, an unresolved V gene accounts for under half of them, and the cause for the rest is not known. The sample records 120,000 to 150,000 clones, more than 70% of which are singletons. Roughly 16% of the sample goes to the ten largest clones. Sequenced here: peripheral blood, sampled on day 0 of AZD1222 vaccination. The receptor set was obtained from an adult in good health.

The chain couples TRBV6-4 to TRBJ1-1, with TRBD1 as a possible D gene (6 bases). The V end was cut by 4 bases, the J end by 1 base, with 13 bases between. Germline CDR1 reads MRHNA; CDR2 reads SNTAGT. The CDR3 has 15 amino acids. In DNA form, the CDR3 reads TGTGCCAGCAGTGCAAAGGGCAGGGGGAACACTGAAGCTTTCTTT. Translated, it gives CASSAKGRGNTEAFF.

In this sample, this clone turned up once. CDR3 region: CASTDGRPGTEAFF. CDR3 in DNA: TGTGCCAGCACGGACGGACGTCCTGGCACTGAAGCTTTCTTT. V is TRBV6-5 and J is TRBJ1-1; D gene unclear. In germline, CDR1 is MNHEY, CDR2 SVGAGI. The CDR3 has 14 residues. V was cut by 7 bases and J by 4 bases, with 16 bases left in between.

The chain combines TRBV4-3 with TRBJ1-2; weak D call: TRBD1 (6 bases). This CDR3 region has 15 residues. Per the germline V gene, CDR1 is LGHNA and CDR2 is YSLEER. V was shortened by 4 bases and J by 1 base, with 13 bases between the two germline ends. The CDR3 bases are TGCGCCAGCAGCCTTGGACAGAGAGATAACTATGGCTACACCTTC. Translating gives CASSLGQRDNYGYTF.

V usage is TRBV5-1 and J usage is TRBJ1-4; TRBD1 is a possible D gene (5 bases). V lost 1 base to trimming and J lost 2 bases, with 6 bases between them. CDR1 and CDR2 (germline): SGHRS, YFSETQ. CDR3 length equals 14 residues. As DNA, the CDR3 is TGCGCCAGCAGCTTGAGACAGACTAATGAAAAACTGTTTTTT. Translation gives CASSLRQTNEKLFF.

The rearrangement uses TRBV3-1 (or the pseudogene TRBV3-2) and TRBJ1-4; D possibly corresponds to TRBD1 (6 bases). CDR1 is LGHDT, CDR2 YNNKEL, per germline (reference sequence). The CDR3 contains 15 residues. The V end lost 0 bases, the J end lost 8 bases, and 13 bases lay between the germline ends. CDR3: CASSQDRSRGEKLFF. CDR3 coding DNA: TGTGCCAGCAGCCAAGATCGATCCAGGGGCGAAAAACTGTTTTTT.

V and J are TRBV25-1 and TRBJ2-7; D may match TRBD1 or TRBD2 (5 bases each). Trimming pared 2 bases from V and 4 bases from J, leaving 6 bases between. In germline, CDR1 is MGHDK, CDR2 SYGVNS. The CDR3 has 12 amino acids. The CDR3 loop is CASSEEGYEQYF. DNA for the CDR3: TGTGCCAGCAGTGAAGAGGGGTACGAGCAGTACTTC.

This CDR3 reads CASSRDRGSGQPQHF. The CDR3 DNA follows: TGTGCCAGCAGCAGAGACAGGGGTTCTGGACAGCCCCAGCATTTT. V gene TRBV27 combines with J gene TRBJ1-5, with TRBD1 identical over 8 bases. V shed 6 bases and J 7 bases; nucleotides not matched to a gene: 11. CDR3 length equals 15 residues. The germline V gene has CDR1 MNHEY and CDR2 SMNVEV (reference sequence).

A single count supports this clone. The chain employs TRBV1 and TRBJ2-4; the D call in the table, TRBD1, was not verified against the DNA. TRBV1 is a recognized pseudogene. There are 18 residues in the CDR3. The DNA for the CDR3 is TGCACCAGCAGCCTACCGGAAGGGGGCAGAATATTCAAAAACATTCAGTACTTC. Protein sequence: CTSSLPEGGRIFKNIQYF.

V and J are TRBV5-4 and TRBJ1-1; TRBD1 is a possible D gene (6 bases). From germline, CDR1 is SGHNT and CDR2 YYREEE (reference sequence). V was pared by 1 base and J by 4 bases, with 11 bases between. The CDR3 is 14 amino acids. CDR3 region: CASSLIQGRTEAFF. CDR3 in DNA: TGTGCCAGCAGCTTGATACAGGGCCGCACTGAAGCTTTCTTT.

The J gene is TRBJ2-6, the V gene TRBV7-3; 7 nucleotides agree with TRBD1. This CDR3 has 21 amino acids. With V trimmed by 1 base and J by 1 base, 16 bases remained unmatched. The V gene's germline CDR1 is SGHTA and CDR2 FQGTGA. Written as DNA, the CDR3 is TGTGCCAGCAGCTTAATGGCCCCCGCCGGGACAGCCTTATCTGGGGCCAACGTCCTGACTTTC. Its protein is CASSLMAPAGTALSGANVLTF.

The chain couples TRBV25-1 to TRBJ2-3; tentative D call: TRBD1 (6 bases). CDR1 MGHDK and CDR2 SYGVNS come from the germline V gene. Trimming left V 6 bases short and J 6 bases short, with 22 bases between. The length of the CDR3 is 16 residues. The CDR3 sequence is CASRSARVGARDTQYF. DNA of the CDR3: TGTGCCAGCAGATCCGCAAGGGTGGGGGCACGGGATACGCAGTATTTT.

The chain employs TRBV7-9 and TRBJ1-1, with TRBD1 matching 7 bases. The junction had 8 bases not matched to a gene; V was cut back by 4 bases and J by 0 bases. Germline lookup yields CDR1 SEHNR and CDR2 FQNEAQ (reference sequence). This CDR3 is built from 16 residues. The CDR3 DNA follows: TGTGCCAGCAGCTCGCGAGGGGGACAGATGAACACTGAAGCTTTCTTT. Translating it yields CASSSRGGQMNTEAFF.

The chain is built from TRBV3-1 (or the pseudogene TRBV3-2) and TRBJ1-2, with a weak D call TRBD1 (5 bases). Germline V CDR1 and CDR2: LGHDT, YNNKEL (reference sequence). The CDR3 has 15 amino acids. Trimming stripped 1 base from V and 4 bases from J, with 13 bases between. The CDR3 spells CASSQVFRDLYGYTF. The DNA for the CDR3 is TGTGCCAGCAGCCAAGTCTTCCGGGACCTCTATGGCTACACCTTC.

CDR3 coding DNA: TGTGCCTGGAGTTATTCAGGGGTCCCCTACGAGCAGTACTTC. Translation: CAWSYSGVPYEQYF. The V call is TRBV30, the J call TRBJ2-7; possible D gene TRBD1, 6 bases. The germline V and J ends were trimmed by 2 bases and 2 bases, with 13 bases remaining between them. CDR1 and CDR2 (germline): GTSNPN, SVGIG (reference sequence). The CDR3 spans 14 residues.

The J gene is TRBJ1-3, the V gene TRBV27; 9 bases agree with TRBD1. The germline CDR1 and CDR2 sequences are MNHEY and SMNVEV (reference sequence). V lost 7 bases, J lost 0 bases, and 7 bases stayed unmatched. This CDR3 spans 16 amino acids. CDR3 protein: CASTLGGQGSGNTIYF. The DNA for the CDR3 is TGTGCCAGCACCCTGGGGGGACAGGGCTCTGGAAACACCATATATTTT.

The chain uses TRBV18 and TRBJ1-4; D gene uncertain. Trimming left V 2 bases short and J 5 bases short, with 15 bases between. The CDR3 is 16 amino acids. Germline V gene lookup returns CDR1 KGHSH and CDR2 LQKENI. The CDR3: CASSPVSGRENEKLFF. CDR3 coding DNA: TGTGCCAGCTCACCAGTCAGCGGGAGAGAAAATGAAAAACTGTTTTTT.

In its sample, this clone was seen once. J is TRBJ1-1 and V is TRBV19; TRBD1 is a possible D gene (6 bases). Germline V gene lookup returns CDR1 LNHDA and CDR2 SQIVND (reference sequence). The CDR3 length is 15 residues. Trimming removed 5 bases from V and 1 base from J, with 14 bases in between. The CDR3 loop is CASSRSDRQNTEAFF. The DNA for the CDR3 is TGTGCCAGTAGTCGGTCGGACAGACAGAACACTGAAGCTTTCTTT.

V is TRBV10-3 and J is TRBJ1-2, with 7 bases identical to TRBD1. This CDR3 comprises 17 residues. Per germline, CDR1 ENHRY and CDR2 SYGVKD. The junction had 9 bases not matched to a gene; V was cut back by 2 bases and J by 0 bases. CDR3 loop: CAISENPDRVANYGYTF. The DNA of the CDR3 is TGTGCCATCAGTGAGAATCCCGACAGGGTGGCTAACTATGGCTACACCTTC.

The CDR3 DNA is TGTGCCAGCAGTTTGTCCCGATTCGGGCTGTCGGACTATGGCTACACCTTC. Translation gives CASSLSRFGLSDYGYTF. The chain couples TRBV28 to TRBJ1-2; D is unclear. The CDR3 is made up of 17 amino acids. Germline V gene sequence: CDR1 MDHEN, CDR2 SYDVKM. Deletions cut 3 bases from V and 3 bases from J, with 20 bases between.

This clone was recorded only once. The chain links TRBV7-3 to TRBJ1-1; 7 bases are a match to TRBD1. There are 15 residues in the CDR3. The V gene end was trimmed by 6 bases and the J gene end by 6 bases; junction bases not matched to a gene: 13. The germline V gene encodes CDR1 SGHTA and CDR2 FQGTGA. The CDR3 region has the DNA TGTGCCAGCAGTCCTTTCATTACAGGGGTGGCTGAAGCTTTCTTT. Protein: CASSPFITGVAEAFF.

The chain is built from TRBV10-3 and TRBJ1-3, with unresolved D. CDR1 and CDR2 (germline): ENHRY, SYGVKD. The V end was cut by 3 bases, the J end by 2 bases, with 11 bases between. The CDR3 extends over 15 amino acids. The CDR3 sequence: CAISEGGVAGNTIYF. CDR3 DNA: TGTGCCATCAGTGAAGGTGGGGTGGCTGGAAACACCATATATTTT.

This clone appeared a few times. The CDR3, as DNA: TGTGCCAGCAGTTTAGGGGGCGGCTACACCTTC. This gives the protein CASSLGGGYTF. The V and J genes are TRBV12-3 or TRBV12-4 and TRBJ1-2; possibly TRBD1 for D (5 bases). Between the trimmed V and J ends, which lost 1 base and 8 bases, there was a span of 5 bases. The CDR3 sequence is 11 residues long.